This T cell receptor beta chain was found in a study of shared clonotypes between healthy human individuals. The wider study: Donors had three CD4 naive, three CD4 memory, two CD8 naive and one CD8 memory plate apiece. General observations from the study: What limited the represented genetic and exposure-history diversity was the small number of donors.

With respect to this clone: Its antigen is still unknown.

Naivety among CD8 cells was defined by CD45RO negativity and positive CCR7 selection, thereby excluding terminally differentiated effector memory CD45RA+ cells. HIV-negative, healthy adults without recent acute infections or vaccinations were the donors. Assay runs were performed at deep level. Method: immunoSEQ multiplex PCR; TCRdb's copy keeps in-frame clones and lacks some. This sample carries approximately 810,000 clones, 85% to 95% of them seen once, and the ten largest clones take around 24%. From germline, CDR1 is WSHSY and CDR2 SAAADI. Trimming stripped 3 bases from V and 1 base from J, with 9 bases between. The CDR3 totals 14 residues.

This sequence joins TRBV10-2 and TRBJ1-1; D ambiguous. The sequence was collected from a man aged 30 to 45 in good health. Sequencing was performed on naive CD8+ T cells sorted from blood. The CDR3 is CASSEFDQNTEAFF. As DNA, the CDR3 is TGCGCCAGCAGTGAATTCGACCAGAACACTGAAGCTTTCTTT.